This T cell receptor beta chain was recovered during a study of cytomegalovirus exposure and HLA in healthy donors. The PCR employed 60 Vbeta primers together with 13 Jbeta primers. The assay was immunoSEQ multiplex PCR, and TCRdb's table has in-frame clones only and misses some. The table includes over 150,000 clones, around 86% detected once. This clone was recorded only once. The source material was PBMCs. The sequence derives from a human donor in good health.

As DNA, the CDR3 is TGTGCCAGCAGCAGCCAGGGGCGCTGGGGCTATGGCTACACCTTC. This codes for CASSSQGRWGYGYTF. The chain joins TRBV21-1 to TRBJ1-2; TRBD1, as called in the table, went unchecked against the DNA. TRBV21-1 is noted as a pseudogene. The CDR3 contains 15 residues.